Detailed here is one T cell receptor beta chain. Assay: immunoSEQ multiplex PCR; the TCRdb copy retains only in-frame clones and omits some. The sample yields approximately 1,500,000 clones, about 96% seen once. The data are from a study of shared clonotypes between healthy human individuals. Germline V gene data show CDR1 as SGHRS and CDR2 as YFSETQ. This CDR3 region has 18 residues. Trimming cost V 3 bases and J 5 bases, with 27 bases left between them. This TCR was recovered from a man aged 25-40 years in good health. The chain uses TRBV5-1 and TRBJ2-7; D assignment may be TRBD1 or TRBD2 (7 bases each). Specimen: naive CD4+ T cells sorted from blood. Subset given: CD45RA+ positively selected. CDR3: CASSSPDGPATGRDEQYF. The CDR3, as DNA: TGCGCCAGCAGCTCCCCGGACGGCCCCGCGACAGGGAGGGACGAGCAGTACTTC.